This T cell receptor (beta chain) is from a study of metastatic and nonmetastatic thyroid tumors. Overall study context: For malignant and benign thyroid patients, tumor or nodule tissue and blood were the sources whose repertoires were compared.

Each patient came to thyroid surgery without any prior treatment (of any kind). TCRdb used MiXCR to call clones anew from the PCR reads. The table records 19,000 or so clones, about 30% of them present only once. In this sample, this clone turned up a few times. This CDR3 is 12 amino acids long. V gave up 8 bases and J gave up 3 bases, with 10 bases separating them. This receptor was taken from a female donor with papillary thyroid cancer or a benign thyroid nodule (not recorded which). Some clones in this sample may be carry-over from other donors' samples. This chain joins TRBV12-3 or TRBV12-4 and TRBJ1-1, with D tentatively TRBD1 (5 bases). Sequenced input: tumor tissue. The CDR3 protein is CASGQGHTEAFF. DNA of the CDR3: TGTGCCAGCGGGCAGGGTCACACTGAAGCTTTCTTT.